The clone carrying this T cell receptor beta chain was picked up one time. In the original processing: Estimated nucleated cell counts came from reference gene primer amplification. The repertoire was sequenced with immunoSEQ multiplex PCR; TCRdb's copy has only in-frame clones and lacks some. D and trimming were read from the DNA, whereas the V and J calls and clone size are those reported in that table. Here the sample spans 250,000 to 300,000 clones, 85% to 90% being singletons. Enrolment of Seattle patients took place during active infection, and they were followed longitudinally. This sample stems from a study of blood T cell repertoires in COVID-19. Across the study: Specimens from acute and convalescent COVID-19 originated in the United States, Italy and Spain. PBMCs, B-cell-depleted T cells, or T cells were the source of the cDNA or gDNA that made up the material.

The specimen was peripheral blood. This clonotype originated in a woman in her 30s with COVID-19, enrolled during active disease.

The chain's CDR3 is CASSLGSGQINYEQYF. CDR3 nucleotide sequence: TGCGCCAGCAGCTTGGGATCTGGACAGATTAACTACGAGCAGTACTTC. The gene calls are TRBV5-1 and TRBJ2-7; weak D call: TRBD1 (6 bases). The CDR3 length is 16 residues. Trimming cost V 0 bases and J 3 bases, with 16 bases left between them. Germline V gene sequence: CDR1 SGHRS, CDR2 YFSETQ.